This T cell receptor (beta chain) appears in the sequencing data of a study of metastatic and nonmetastatic thyroid tumors (dated by TCRdb to between 2020 and 2021). Looking at the study overall: For patients with malignant and with benign thyroid disease, the researchers compared repertoires between peripheral blood samples and tumor or nodule tissue samples. Overall results and qualifications from the work: In both blood and tumor samples, malignant tumors were reported to have significantly higher TCR beta diversity than benign nodules.

The trim is 3 bases for V and 1 base for J, with a gap of 12 bases between the germline ends. The germline V gene (reference sequence) specifies GTSNPN as CDR1 and SVGIG as CDR2. The CDR3 runs 14 amino acids, cysteine and phenylalanine included. This entry keeps only the CDR3 DNA: 42 bases, framed from base 1. Libraries were built with PCR. Sequencing was carried out with an Illumina HiSeq 4000. High-throughput sequencing was used to profile the TCR beta-chain CDR3 region of each patient. For the original study's pipeline: CDR3 differences across clinicopathological groups were used to build a classifier for discriminating distant-metastatic papillary thyroid cancer patients. To measure repertoire diversity the researchers used the Shannon index, while the Morisita-Horn index served to gauge how similar the tumor and blood repertoires were. The public reads were reprocessed in TCRdb via fastp at Q25 and MiXCR, keeping in-frame beta chains. The V and J calls and clone size come from TCRdb's table, not from the authors' own analysis. This sample gives tens of thousands of clones in total; under 25% of them show up just once. About a sixth of the sample is taken by the ten largest.

Before undergoing thyroid surgery, none of the patients had been given any kind of treatment. Patient clinical samples collected from about 2011 to 2019 were retrospectively analysed using T-cell receptor beta sequencing. This clone was observed at least ten times. No cognate antigen has been identified for it. There are no base qualities to consult, and no much larger clone falls within one base. This TCR derives from a female donor with papillary thyroid cancer or a benign thyroid nodule (not recorded which). Some clones in this sample may be carry-over from other donors' samples. The rearranged segments are TRBV30 and TRBJ1-2; TRBD1 could be the D gene, as 5 bases match. Sequencing used blood. The nucleotides are TGTGCCTGGAGATTGACAGCAAGTAACTATGGCTACACCTTC. It is translated as CAWRLTASNYGYTF.